This T cell receptor (beta chain) was found in a study of beta chain features in type 1 diabetes. Points from the study as a whole: Across all four CD4+ subsets, people with type 1 diabetes showed modestly shorter TCRB CDR3s.

The isolated RNA, all of it, was reverse transcribed, so expressed TCRB transcripts were what got sequenced. Produced via immunoSEQ multiplex PCR; TCRdb's table is partial and in-frame only. This table holds 300,000 or so clones, 14% found once. This CDR3 spans 14 amino acids. Germline V gene lookup returns CDR1 SGHRS and CDR2 YFSETQ. V shed 0 bases and J 6 bases; nucleotides not matched to a gene: 5. This clone was counted only a few times. Its target is not known. The sequence was obtained from a man aged 30 to 45 with type 1 diabetes. The sequencing sample was made of naive CD4+ T cells from blood. This chain connects TRBV5-1 to TRBJ1-2; TRBD1 aligns across 7 bases. This CDR3 is CASSLDRGADGYTF. As DNA, the CDR3 is TGCGCCAGCAGCTTGGACAGGGGCGCCGATGGCTACACCTTC. Full variable domain (remainder filled in from reference TRBV5-1 and TRBJ1-2): KAGVTQTPRYLIKTRGQQVTLSCSPISGHRSVSWYQQTPGQGLQFLFEYFSETQRNKGNFPGRFSGRQFSNSRSEMNVSTLELGDSALYLCASSLDRGADGYTFGSGTRLTVV.